These 31 T cell receptor beta chains share one sample of origin, sequenced in a study of cytomegalovirus exposure and HLA in healthy donors. PCR was performed using 60 Vbeta and 13 Jbeta primers. The method was immunoSEQ multiplex PCR; TCRdb's version includes in-frame clones alone and lacks a portion of them. The table has more than 60,000 clones, approximately 79% seen once. The sample comprised PBMCs. All receptors derive from a woman between 25 and 40 years old in good health and CMV-seronegative.

This clone was recorded once. V and J are TRBV19 and TRBJ2-1; 8 bases fit TRBD1. Per the germline V gene, CDR1 is LNHDA and CDR2 is SQIVND (reference sequence). Trimming at V came to 5 bases and at J to 10 bases, leaving 13 bases not matched to a gene. The CDR3 length is 15 residues. The chain's CDR3 is CASSAPDRVIGEQFF. For the CDR3, the DNA is TGTGCCAGTAGTGCCCCGGACAGGGTAATAGGGGAGCAGTTCTTC.

The V call is TRBV7-9, the J call TRBJ1-4; 11 bases agree with TRBD1. CDR1 SEHNR and CDR2 FQNEAQ come from the germline V gene (reference sequence). This CDR3 contains 17 residues. V dropped 4 bases and J dropped 0; count of bases not matched to a gene: 4. The CDR3 DNA follows: TGTGCCAGCAGCTCTCGGACAGGGGGCTCAACTAATGAAAAACTGTTTTTT. It specifies CASSSRTGGSTNEKLFF.

The rearrangement uses TRBV4-3 and TRBJ2-5; D perhaps matches TRBD2 (5 bases). This CDR3 contains 16 residues. Germline-derived CDR1 and CDR2 are LGHNA and YSLEER. V was trimmed by 0 bases and J by 2 bases, leaving 13 bases between them. The CDR3, as DNA: TGCGCCAGCAGCCAAGATCTAGGCGGGCAGCAAGAGACCCAGTACTTC. Its protein product is CASSQDLGGQQETQYF.

As for this clone: Sequence at one end of the junction differs from germline and may be a read error. V is TRBV7-8 and J is TRBJ2-1, with 7 bases lining up with TRBD2. There are 16 residues in the CDR3. From germline, CDR1 is SGHVS and CDR2 FQNEAQ. The CDR3 sequence: CVSSLVSGGSYNEQFF. CDR3 sequence (DNA): TGTGTCAGCAGCTTGGTCTCGGGGGGCTCCTACAATGAGCAGTTCTTC.

The chain joins TRBV4-3 to TRBJ1-1; D is ambiguous. CDR3 length: 14 residues. V was pared by 4 bases and J by 6 bases, with 15 bases between. Germline lookup yields CDR1 LGHNA and CDR2 YSLEER. CDR3 in amino acids: CASSRGDGWSEAFF. For the CDR3, the DNA is TGCGCCAGCAGCCGGGGAGACGGATGGTCTGAAGCTTTCTTT.

The CDR3 region has the DNA TGTGCCAGCAGCTTAGGGAGGGCTAATGACAATGAGCAGTTCTTC. It specifies CASSLGRANDNEQFF. The chain joins TRBV11-2 to TRBJ2-1, with TRBD2 as a possible D gene (6 bases). The germline gives CDR1 SGHAT, CDR2 FQNNGV. Between the trimmed V and J ends, which lost 1 base and 5 bases, there was a span of 12 bases. The CDR3 consists of 15 residues.

The V gene is TRBV28, the J gene TRBJ2-1, with 10 bases lining up with TRBD2. The CDR3 sequence is 14 residues long. CDR1 and CDR2 from the germline V gene are MDHEN and SYDVKM. The ends lost 5 bases at V and 7 bases at J; junction bases unmatched: 5. The CDR3 nucleotides read TGTGCCAGCAGTGAGCTAGCGGGAGCGAATGAGCAGTTCTTC. This translates into CASSELAGANEQFF.

The chain combines TRBV6-1 with TRBJ2-7; weak D call: TRBD1 (6 bases). This CDR3 has 14 amino acids. CDR1 is MNHNS, CDR2 SASEGT, per germline. V dropped 9 bases and J dropped 3 bases, with 18 bases sitting between them. The CDR3 sequence is CASSQGTQFYEQYF. In DNA form, the CDR3 reads TGTGCCAGTTCGCAGGGGACACAATTCTACGAGCAGTACTTC.

The chain joins TRBV11-2 to TRBJ2-1; 10 bases are shared with TRBD1. After removal of 5 bases from V and 2 bases from J, the junction contained 6 bases not matched to a gene. The CDR3 sequence is 16 residues long. Germline lookup yields CDR1 SGHAT and CDR2 FQNNGV. The CDR3: CASSPRGTGAYNEQFF. The CDR3 region has the DNA TGTGCCAGCAGCCCGCGAGGGACAGGGGCCTACAATGAGCAGTTCTTC. Variable domain in full (rest from reference TRBV11-2 and TRBJ2-1): EAGVAQSPRYKIIEKRQSVAFWCNPISGHATLYWYQQILGQGPKLLIQFQNNGVVDDSQLPKDRFSAERLKGVDSTLKIQPAKLEDSAVYLCASSPRGTGAYNEQFFGPGTRLTVL.

J is TRBJ2-1 and V is TRBV6-5, with D possibly TRBD2 on 5 matching bases. Germline-derived CDR1 and CDR2 are MNHEY and SVGAGI. The V and J ends lost 0 bases and 3 bases respectively, with 12 bases between them. The CDR3 loop spans 16 amino acids. DNA for the CDR3: TGTGCCAGCAGTTACTCTGGGCGGGCCAACTACAATGAGCAGTTCTTC. Translation gives CASSYSGRANYNEQFF.

V usage is TRBV7-9 and J usage is TRBJ2-5; TRBD1 is a possible D gene (5 bases). The CDR3 sequence is 14 residues long. CDR1 SEHNR and CDR2 FQNEAQ come from the germline V gene (reference sequence). Trimming stripped 5 bases from V and 2 bases from J, with 12 bases between. CDR3 loop: CASSTATVQETQYF. The CDR3 DNA sequence: TGTGCCAGCAGCACCGCGACAGTTCAAGAGACCCAGTACTTC.

This chain links TRBV5-6 with TRBJ1-3; no firm D call. This CDR3 spans 17 amino acids. V lost 0 bases to trimming and J lost 3 bases, with 16 bases between them. CDR1 SGHDT and CDR2 YYEEEE come from the germline V gene. The CDR3 here is CASSLGRGPRGGNTIYF. Written as DNA, the CDR3 is TGTGCCAGCAGCTTGGGCAGAGGCCCCCGGGGTGGAAACACCATATATTTT.

This chain connects TRBV2 to TRBJ2-3, with a weak D call TRBD2 (5 bases). This CDR3 is 14 amino acids long. CDR1 and CDR2 (germline): SNHLY, FYNNEI. V was clipped by 6 bases and J by 2 bases, with 12 bases between them. The CDR3 region has the DNA TGTGCCAGCAGGCCTCTAGCAGACACAGATACGCAGTATTTT. The encoded protein is CASRPLADTDTQYF.

The chain links TRBV19 to TRBJ1-1, with a weak D call TRBD1 (5 bases). Per the germline V gene, CDR1 is LNHDA and CDR2 is SQIVND (reference sequence). This CDR3 is 13 amino acids long. V was trimmed by 6 bases and J by 1 base, leaving 9 bases between them. The CDR3 loop reads CASRPTGNTEAFF. CDR3 nucleotide sequence: TGTGCCAGTAGACCTACAGGGAACACTGAAGCTTTCTTT.

This chain links TRBV13 with TRBJ1-1; perhaps TRBD1 as D (5 bases). There are 15 residues in the CDR3. Trimming left V 0 bases short and J 0 bases short, with 8 bases between. Germline CDR1 PRHDT, CDR2 FYEKMQ (reference sequence). The CDR3 bases are TGTGCCAGCAGCTTAGGAGGGGTCATGAACACTGAAGCTTTCTTT. As protein: CASSLGGVMNTEAFF.

The chain couples TRBV28 to TRBJ1-2; 8 bases agree with TRBD1. Losses at the gene ends were 2 bases for V and 8 bases for J; bases not matched to a gene: 4. Looked up from germline, CDR1 is MDHEN and CDR2 is SYDVKM. CDR3 length equals 13 residues. The CDR3 spells CASSLHRGYGYTF. The CDR3 DNA reads TGTGCCAGCAGTTTACACAGGGGGTACGGCTACACCTTC.

The V gene is TRBV6-6, the J gene TRBJ2-7, with a weak D call TRBD1 (6 bases). CDR1 is MNHNY and CDR2 is SVGAGI in the germline V gene (reference sequence). The V gene lost 5 bases and the J gene lost 2 bases, with 13 bases spanning the gap. CDR3 length: 14 amino acids. CDR3 nucleotide sequence: TGTGCCAGCAGTCACAAGGGGGTTACCTACGAGCAGTACTTC. It is translated as CASSHKGVTYEQYF.

CDR3 DNA: TGTGCCAGCAGCAGTACAGGGAATGGCTACACCTTC. Its translation is CASSSTGNGYTF. The V and J genes are TRBV6-5 and TRBJ1-2, with a tentative D call TRBD1 (6 bases). Trimming removed 6 bases at V and 6 bases at J, with 11 bases between. The CDR3 has 12 residues. Germline CDR1 reads MNHEY; CDR2 reads SVGAGI.

This clone was detected once. The chain links TRBV10-1 to TRBJ2-7; no definite D call. Germline assignment: CDR1 WNHNN and CDR2 SYGVQD (reference sequence). The CDR3 runs to 12 residues. The CDR3 nucleotides read TGCGCCAGCAGGGAGTTTAGCTTGGAGCAGTACGTC. The encoded protein is CASREFSLEQYV.

The chain links TRBV2 to TRBJ1-5; TRBD1 might be the D (6 bases). The CDR3 spans 15 residues. With 0 bases removed from V and 4 bases from J, the gap between germline ends came to 10 bases. Germline V gene sequence: CDR1 SNHLY, CDR2 FYNNEI. Written as DNA, the CDR3 is TGTGCCAGCAGTGAAGCAGGGCAGGGGAATCAGCCCCAGCATTTT. Protein product: CASSEAGQGNQPQHF.

This rearrangement joins TRBV27 to TRBJ1-1; 11 bases match TRBD1. Germline CDR1 reads MNHEY; CDR2 reads SMNVEV (reference sequence). J lost 3 bases, V lost 6 bases, and 6 bases had no gene match. CDR3 size: 15 residues. CDR3 sequence (DNA): TGTGCCAGCAGCCTATCGGGACAGGGGGACACTGAAGCTTTCTTT. Its translation: CASSLSGQGDTEAFF.

The chain employs TRBV19 and TRBJ1-1; 8 bases map to TRBD1. With V trimmed by 4 bases and J by 0 bases, 4 bases remained unmatched. From germline, CDR1 is LNHDA and CDR2 SQIVND (reference sequence). The CDR3 is made up of 15 amino acids. CDR3 DNA: TGTGCCAGTAGTACCCGGGGACAGGTGAACACTGAAGCTTTCTTT. Encoded protein: CASSTRGQVNTEAFF.

V usage is TRBV29-1 and J usage is TRBJ2-3, with 7 bases matching TRBD1. Looked up from germline, CDR1 is SQVTM and CDR2 is ANQGSEA. V trimming: 6 bases; J trimming: 5 bases; junction bases outside the gene matches: 23. This CDR3 region has 18 residues. Written as DNA, the CDR3 is TGCAGCGTCGACAGGGTAAGAGGGGCCACAGGGTCGAAAGATACGCAGTATTTT. Its translation: CSVDRVRGATGSKDTQYF.

The V call is TRBV5-8, the J call TRBJ1-2; 9 bases line up with TRBD1. This CDR3 is 15 amino acids long. Per germline, CDR1 SGHTS and CDR2 YDEGEE. With V trimmed by 7 bases and J by 8 bases, 15 bases remained unmatched. CDR3 sequence reads: CASATAWTGVGGYTF. In DNA, the CDR3 is TGTGCCAGCGCAACAGCGTGGACAGGGGTAGGCGGCTACACCTTC.

As for this clone: At one end, the junction sequence differs from germline, possibly due to a read error. V usage is TRBV19 and J usage is TRBJ1-3, with 7 bases fitting TRBD1. The CDR3 has 14 residues. Germline CDR1 LNHDA, CDR2 SQIVND (reference sequence). The CDR3 region is CASSGTVSRNTIYF. In nucleotides, the CDR3 is TGTGCCAGTAGTGGGACAGTCTCTAGAAACACCATATATTTT.

The genes are TRBV5-5 and TRBJ2-7, with 7 bases lining up with TRBD1. CDR3 size: 15 residues. Germline trimming cut 0 bases from V and 3 bases from J; bases unmatched to any gene: 6. Germline V gives CDR1 SGHKS, CDR2 YYEKEE (reference sequence). This chain's CDR3 is CASSLDGQAFYEQYF. CDR3 in DNA: TGTGCCAGCAGCTTGGATGGACAGGCCTTCTACGAGCAGTACTTC.

The chain has TRBV6-1 and TRBJ2-3; the match to TRBD2 covers 10 bases. After removal of 3 bases from V and 4 bases from J, the junction contained 16 bases not matched to a gene. The CDR3 sequence is 19 residues long. Germline loops: CDR1 MNHNS, CDR2 SASEGT. The CDR3 spells CASSDPYEREGLGADTQYF. DNA for the CDR3: TGTGCCAGCAGTGATCCGTATGAGCGGGAGGGCCTGGGGGCAGATACGCAGTATTTT.

The chain carries TRBV7-9 and TRBJ1-3; tentatively, D is TRBD1 (6 bases). Looked up from germline, CDR1 is SEHNR and CDR2 is FQNEAQ (reference sequence). The CDR3 length is 16 residues. Trimming took 4 bases from V and 4 from J, leaving 17 bases between them. CDR3: CASSSNRVTGGNTIYF. DNA of the CDR3: TGTGCCAGCAGCTCCAACAGGGTCACTGGAGGAAACACCATATATTTT.

The V call is TRBV29-1, the J call TRBJ1-1; tentatively, D is TRBD1 (5 bases). The length of the CDR3 is 12 residues. V lost 3 bases to trimming and J lost 5 bases, with 10 bases between them. Germline assignment: CDR1 SQVTM and CDR2 ANQGSEA. The CDR3 here is CSVDREETEAFF. The CDR3 DNA is TGCAGCGTTGACAGGGAAGAAACTGAAGCTTTCTTT. Full variable domain (remainder filled in from reference TRBV29-1 and TRBJ1-1): SAVISQKPSRDICQRGTSLTIQCQVDSQVTMMFWYRQQPGQSLTLIATANQGSEATYESGFVIDKFPISRPNLTFSTLTVSNMSPEDSSIYLCSVDREETEAFFGQGTRLTVV.

The V gene is TRBV5-4, the J gene TRBJ2-7; D is possibly TRBD2 (6 bases). The V end was cut by 2 bases, the J end by 5 bases, with 14 bases between. The CDR3 length is 14 residues. Germline V CDR1 and CDR2: SGHNT, YYREEE (reference sequence). This CDR3 is CASSLPAGPHEQYF. CDR3 nucleotides: TGTGCCAGCAGCTTACCGGCGGGGCCCCACGAGCAGTACTTC.

V and J are TRBV11-3 and TRBJ2-6; no definite D call. There are 17 residues in the CDR3. V was clipped by 0 bases and J by 2 bases, with 11 bases between them. From germline, CDR1 is SGHNT and CDR2 YENEEA. CDR3 amino acids: CASSLDSRVAGANVLTF. The CDR3 DNA reads TGTGCCAGCAGCTTAGATTCTAGAGTTGCTGGGGCCAACGTCCTGACTTTC.